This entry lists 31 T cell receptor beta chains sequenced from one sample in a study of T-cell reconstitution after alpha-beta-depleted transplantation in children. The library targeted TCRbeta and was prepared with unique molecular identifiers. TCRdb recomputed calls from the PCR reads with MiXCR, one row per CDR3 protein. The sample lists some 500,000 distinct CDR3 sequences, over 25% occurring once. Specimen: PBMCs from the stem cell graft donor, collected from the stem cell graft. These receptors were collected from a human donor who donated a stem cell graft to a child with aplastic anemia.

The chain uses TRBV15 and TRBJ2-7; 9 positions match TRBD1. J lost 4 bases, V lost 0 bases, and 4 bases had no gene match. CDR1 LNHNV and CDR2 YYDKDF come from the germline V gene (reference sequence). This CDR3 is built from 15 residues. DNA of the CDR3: TGTGCCACCAGCAGAGATGCGGGACAGGGTTACGAGCAGTACTTC. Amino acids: CATSRDAGQGYEQYF.

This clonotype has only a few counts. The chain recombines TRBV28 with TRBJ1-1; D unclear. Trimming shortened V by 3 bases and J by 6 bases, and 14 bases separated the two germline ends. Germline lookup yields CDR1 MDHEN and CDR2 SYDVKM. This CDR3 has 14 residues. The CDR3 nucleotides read TGTGCCAGCAGTTTTCGGCTCGGGGAGTCTGAAGCTTTCTTT. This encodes CASSFRLGESEAFF.

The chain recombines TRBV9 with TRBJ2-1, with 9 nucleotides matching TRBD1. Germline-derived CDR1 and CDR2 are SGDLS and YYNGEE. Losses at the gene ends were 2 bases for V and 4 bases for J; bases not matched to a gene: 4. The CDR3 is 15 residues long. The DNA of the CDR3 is TGTGCCAGCAGCGTGGACGGACAGGGGTACAATGAGCAGTTCTTC. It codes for CASSVDGQGYNEQFF.

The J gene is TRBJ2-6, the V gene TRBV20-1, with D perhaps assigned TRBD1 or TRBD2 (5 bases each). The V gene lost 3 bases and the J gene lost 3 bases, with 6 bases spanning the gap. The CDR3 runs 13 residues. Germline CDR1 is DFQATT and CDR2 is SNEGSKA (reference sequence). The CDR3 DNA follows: TGCAGTGCTAGGGGGGTTGGGGCCAACGTCCTGACTTTC. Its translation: CSARGVGANVLTF.

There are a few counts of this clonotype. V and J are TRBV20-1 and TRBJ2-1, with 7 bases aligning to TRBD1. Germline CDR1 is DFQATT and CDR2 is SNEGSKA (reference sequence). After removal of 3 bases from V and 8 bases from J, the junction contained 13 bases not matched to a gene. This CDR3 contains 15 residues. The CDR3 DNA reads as TGCAGTGCTAGGGCTTCGACGGGACAGTTCCATGAGCAGTTCTTC. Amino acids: CSARASTGQFHEQFF.

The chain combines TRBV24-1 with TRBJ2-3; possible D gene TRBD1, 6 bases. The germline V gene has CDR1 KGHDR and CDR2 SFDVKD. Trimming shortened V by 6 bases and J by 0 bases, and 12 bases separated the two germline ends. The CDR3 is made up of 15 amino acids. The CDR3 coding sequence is TGTGCCACCAGTCGGGGTGGACAGAGCACAGATACGCAGTATTTT. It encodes CATSRGGQSTDTQYF.

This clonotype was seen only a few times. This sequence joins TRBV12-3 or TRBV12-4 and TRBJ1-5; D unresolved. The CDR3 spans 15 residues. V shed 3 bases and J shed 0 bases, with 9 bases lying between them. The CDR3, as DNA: TGTGCCAGCAGTTTCGCAGCTAATAGCAATCAGCCCCAGCATTTT. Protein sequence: CASSFAANSNQPQHF.

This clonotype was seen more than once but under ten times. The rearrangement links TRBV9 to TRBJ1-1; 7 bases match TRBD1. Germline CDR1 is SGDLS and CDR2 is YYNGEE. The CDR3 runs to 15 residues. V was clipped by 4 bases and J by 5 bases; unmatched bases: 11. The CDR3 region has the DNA TGTGCCAGCAGCCCCTATATAGGGGGCGGAACTGAAGCTTTCTTT. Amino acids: CASSPYIGGGTEAFF. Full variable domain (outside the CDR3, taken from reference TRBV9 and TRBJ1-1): DSGVTQTPKHLITATGQRVTLRCSPRSGDLSVYWYQQSLDQGLQFLIQYYNGEERAKGNILERFSAQQFPDLHSELNLSSLELGDSALYFCASSPYIGGGTEAFFGQGTRLTVV.

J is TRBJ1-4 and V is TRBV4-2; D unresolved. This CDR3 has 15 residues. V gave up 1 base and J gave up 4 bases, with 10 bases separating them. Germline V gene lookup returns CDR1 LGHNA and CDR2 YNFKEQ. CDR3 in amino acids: CASSQGTGDNEKLFF. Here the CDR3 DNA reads TGTGCCAGCAGCCAAGGGACGGGCGATAATGAAAAACTGTTTTTT.

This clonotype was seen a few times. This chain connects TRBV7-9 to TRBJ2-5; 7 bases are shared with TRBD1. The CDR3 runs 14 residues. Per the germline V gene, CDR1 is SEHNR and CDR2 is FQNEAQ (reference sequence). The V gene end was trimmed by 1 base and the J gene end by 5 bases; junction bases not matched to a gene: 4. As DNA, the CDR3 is TGTGCCAGCAGCTTAGACGACAGGGTGGAGACCCAGTACTTC. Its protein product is CASSLDDRVETQYF.

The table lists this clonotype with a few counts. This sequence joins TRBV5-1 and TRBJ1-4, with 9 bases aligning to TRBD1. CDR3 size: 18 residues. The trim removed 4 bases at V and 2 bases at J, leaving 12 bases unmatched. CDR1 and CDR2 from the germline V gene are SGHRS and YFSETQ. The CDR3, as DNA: TGCGCCAGCAGCGTGAGGCCGGGGACAGGGTCGACTAATGAAAAACTGTTTTTT. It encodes CASSVRPGTGSTNEKLFF.

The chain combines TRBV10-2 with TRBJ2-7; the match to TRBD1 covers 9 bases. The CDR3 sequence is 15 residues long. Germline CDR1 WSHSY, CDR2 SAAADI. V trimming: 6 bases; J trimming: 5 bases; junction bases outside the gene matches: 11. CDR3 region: CASRDVGTGIDEQYV. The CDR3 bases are TGCGCCAGCAGGGATGTCGGGACAGGGATTGACGAGCAGTACGTC.

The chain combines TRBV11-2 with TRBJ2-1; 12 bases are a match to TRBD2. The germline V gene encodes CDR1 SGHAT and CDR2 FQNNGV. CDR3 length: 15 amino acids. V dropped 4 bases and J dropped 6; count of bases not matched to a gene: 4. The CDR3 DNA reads TGTGCCAGCAGCTCCTGGACTAGCGGGGTCAATGAGCAGTTCTTC. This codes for CASSSWTSGVNEQFF. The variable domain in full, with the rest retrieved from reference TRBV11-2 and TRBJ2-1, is EAGVAQSPRYKIIEKRQSVAFWCNPISGHATLYWYQQILGQGPKLLIQFQNNGVVDDSQLPKDRFSAERLKGVDSTLKIQPAKLEDSAVYLCASSSWTSGVNEQFFGPGTRLTVL.

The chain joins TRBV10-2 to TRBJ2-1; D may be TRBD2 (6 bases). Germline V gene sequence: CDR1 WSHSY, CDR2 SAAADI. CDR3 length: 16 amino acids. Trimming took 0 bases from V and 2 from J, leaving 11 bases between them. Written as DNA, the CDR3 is TGCGCCAGCAGTGAGTCGCGGGGTGGTGCCTACAATGAGCAGTTCTTC. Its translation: CASSESRGGAYNEQFF.

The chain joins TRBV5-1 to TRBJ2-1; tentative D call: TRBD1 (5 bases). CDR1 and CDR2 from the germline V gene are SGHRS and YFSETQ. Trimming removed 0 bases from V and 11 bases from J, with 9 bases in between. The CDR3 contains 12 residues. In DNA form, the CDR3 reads TGCGCCAGCAGCTTGGAGACAGCAAAGCAGTTCTTC. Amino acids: CASSLETAKQFF.

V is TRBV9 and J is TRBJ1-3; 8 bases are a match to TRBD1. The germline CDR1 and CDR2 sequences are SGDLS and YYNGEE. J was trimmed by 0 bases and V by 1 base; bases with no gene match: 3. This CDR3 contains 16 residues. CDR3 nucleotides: TGTGCCAGCAGCGTATTACAGGGGGGCTCTGGAAACACCATATATTTT. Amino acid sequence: CASSVLQGGSGNTIYF.

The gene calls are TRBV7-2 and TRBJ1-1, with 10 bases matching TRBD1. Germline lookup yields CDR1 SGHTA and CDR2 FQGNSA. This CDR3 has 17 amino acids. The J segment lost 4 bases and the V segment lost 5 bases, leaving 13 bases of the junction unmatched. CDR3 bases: TGTGCCAGCAGCAGCTTCGGACTCGACAGGGGGCTCACTGAAGCTTTCTTT. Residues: CASSSFGLDRGLTEAFF.

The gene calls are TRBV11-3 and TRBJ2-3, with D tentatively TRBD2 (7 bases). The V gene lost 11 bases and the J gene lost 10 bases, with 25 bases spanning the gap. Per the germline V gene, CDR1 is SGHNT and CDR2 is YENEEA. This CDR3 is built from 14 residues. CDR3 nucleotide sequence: TGTGCCCCCTTCTTAGTTGCGGGGGCAGGCCCGCAGTATTTT. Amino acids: CAPFLVAGAGPQYF.

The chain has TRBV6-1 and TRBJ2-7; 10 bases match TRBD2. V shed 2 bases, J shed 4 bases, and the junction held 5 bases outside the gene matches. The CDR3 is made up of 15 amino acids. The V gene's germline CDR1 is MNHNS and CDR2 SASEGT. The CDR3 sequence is CASSELAGDDYEQYF. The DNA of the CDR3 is TGTGCCAGCAGTGAACTAGCGGGAGATGATTACGAGCAGTACTTC.

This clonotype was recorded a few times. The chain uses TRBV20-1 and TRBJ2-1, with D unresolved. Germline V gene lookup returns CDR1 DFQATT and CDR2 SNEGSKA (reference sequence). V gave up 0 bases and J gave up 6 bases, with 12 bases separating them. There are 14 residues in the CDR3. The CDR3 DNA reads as TGCAGTGCTAGAGACCCCTTACTCCTCAATGAGCAGTTCTTC. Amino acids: CSARDPLLLNEQFF.

The DNA of the CDR3 is TGTGCCAGCTCGCACGAGATACCGGGACAGGGGAACGCTGGCTACACCTTC. Translated: CASSHEIPGQGNAGYTF. This chain links TRBV18 with TRBJ1-2; 10 bases are shared with TRBD1. In germline, CDR1 is KGHSH, CDR2 LQKENI. The V segment lost 6 bases and the J segment 7 bases; nucleotides outside the gene matches: 17. The CDR3 contains 17 residues. The whole variable domain, remainder taken from reference TRBV18 and TRBJ1-2, is NAGVMQNPRHLVRRRGQEARLRCSPMKGHSHVYWYRQLPEEGLKFMVYLQKENIIDESGMPKERFSAEFPKEGPSILRIQQVVRGDSAAYFCASSHEIPGQGNAGYTFGSGTRLTVV.

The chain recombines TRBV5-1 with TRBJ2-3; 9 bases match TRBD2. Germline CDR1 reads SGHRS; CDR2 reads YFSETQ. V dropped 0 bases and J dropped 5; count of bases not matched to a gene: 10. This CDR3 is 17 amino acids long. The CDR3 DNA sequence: TGCGCCAGCAGCTTGGAGGGTCTAGCGGGATTCGTAGATACGCAGTATTTT. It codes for CASSLEGLAGFVDTQYF.

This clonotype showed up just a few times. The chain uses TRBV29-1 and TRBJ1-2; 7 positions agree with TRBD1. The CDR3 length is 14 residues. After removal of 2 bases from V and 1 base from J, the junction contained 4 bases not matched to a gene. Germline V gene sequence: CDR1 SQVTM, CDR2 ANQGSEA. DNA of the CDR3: TGCAGCGTTGAATCGAGGGGGCTTAACTATGGCTACACCTTC. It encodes CSVESRGLNYGYTF.

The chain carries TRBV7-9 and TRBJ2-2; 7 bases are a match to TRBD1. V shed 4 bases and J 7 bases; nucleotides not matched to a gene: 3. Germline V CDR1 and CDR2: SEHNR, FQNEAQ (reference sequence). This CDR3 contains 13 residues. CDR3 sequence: CASSSQGDGELFF. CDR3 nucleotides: TGTGCCAGCAGCTCCCAGGGGGACGGGGAGCTGTTTTTT.

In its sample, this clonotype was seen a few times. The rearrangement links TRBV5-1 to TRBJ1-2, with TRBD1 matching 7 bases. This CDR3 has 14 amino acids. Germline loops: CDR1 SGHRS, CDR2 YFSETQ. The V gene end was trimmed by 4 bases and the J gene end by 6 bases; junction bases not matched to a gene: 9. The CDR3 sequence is CASSQSGQVHGYTF. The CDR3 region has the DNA TGCGCCAGCAGCCAATCCGGACAGGTCCATGGCTACACCTTC.

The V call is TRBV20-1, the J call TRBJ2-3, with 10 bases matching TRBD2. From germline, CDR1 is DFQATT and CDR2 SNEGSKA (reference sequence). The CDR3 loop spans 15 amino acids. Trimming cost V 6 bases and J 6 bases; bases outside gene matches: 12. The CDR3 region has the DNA TGCAGTGCCACCTTTCAGCGGGGGGGAGGGGATACGCAGTATTTT. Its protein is CSATFQRGGGDTQYF.

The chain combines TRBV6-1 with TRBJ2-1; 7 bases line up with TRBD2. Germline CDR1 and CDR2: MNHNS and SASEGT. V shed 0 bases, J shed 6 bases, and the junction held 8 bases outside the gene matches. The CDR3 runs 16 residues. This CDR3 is CASSEALAGAGNEQFF. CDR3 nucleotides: TGTGCCAGCAGTGAAGCGCTGGCGGGAGCAGGCAATGAGCAGTTCTTC.

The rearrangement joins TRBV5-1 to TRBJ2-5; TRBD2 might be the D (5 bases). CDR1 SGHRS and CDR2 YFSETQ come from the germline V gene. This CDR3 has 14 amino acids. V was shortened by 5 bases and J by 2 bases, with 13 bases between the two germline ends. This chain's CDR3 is CASSSSRDQETQYF. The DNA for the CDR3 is TGCGCCAGCAGTAGTTCACGGGATCAAGAGACCCAGTACTTC.

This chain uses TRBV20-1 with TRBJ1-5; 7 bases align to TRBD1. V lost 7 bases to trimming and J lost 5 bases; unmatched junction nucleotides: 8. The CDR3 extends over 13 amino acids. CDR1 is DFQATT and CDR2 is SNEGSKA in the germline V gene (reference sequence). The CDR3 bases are TGCAGTGTGATGGGACAGCTCGATCAGCCCCAGCATTTT. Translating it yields CSVMGQLDQPQHF.

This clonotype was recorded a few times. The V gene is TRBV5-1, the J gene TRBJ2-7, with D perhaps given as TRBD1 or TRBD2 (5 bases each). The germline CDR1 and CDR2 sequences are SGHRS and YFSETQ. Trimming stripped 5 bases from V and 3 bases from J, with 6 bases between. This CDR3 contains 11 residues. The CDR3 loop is CASSGGYEQYF. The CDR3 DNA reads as TGCGCCAGCAGTGGGGGCTACGAGCAGTACTTC.

The CDR3 region has the DNA TGTGCCAGCAGCGCCCGGACAGACTATGGCTACACCTTC. Residues: CASSARTDYGYTF. The chain couples TRBV7-2 to TRBJ1-2, with D possibly TRBD1 on 6 matching bases. V was clipped by 5 bases and J by 3 bases, with 10 bases between them. The germline V gene has CDR1 SGHTA and CDR2 FQGNSA. The CDR3 is made up of 13 amino acids.